The 11 T cell receptor beta chains presented below share a single source sample, sequenced in a study of blood T cell repertoires in COVID-19. Sequencing used immunoSEQ multiplex PCR; TCRdb keeps in-frame clones, though not all of them. This table holds about 52,000 clones, more than 75% found once. The sequenced sample was peripheral blood. These TCRs come from a human donor with active COVID-19. The donor label of this sample is uncertain.

The J gene is TRBJ2-2, the V gene TRBV27, with 7 bases that match TRBD2. CDR3 size: 14 residues. After removal of 2 bases from V and 5 bases from J, the junction contained 2 bases not matched to a gene. Germline loops: CDR1 MNHEY, CDR2 SMNVEV (reference sequence). As DNA, the CDR3 is TGTGCCAGCAGTTTAGCGGGGGTTACCGGGGAGCTGTTTTTT. Translating it yields CASSLAGVTGELFF.

In DNA form, the CDR3 reads TGTGCCAGCAGCAAACAGGGTTGGGCCAGCGGGGGGACAAACAATGAGCAGTTCTTC. Protein: CASSKQGWASGGTNNEQFF. The V and J genes are TRBV7-2 and TRBJ2-1; 9 bases align to TRBD2. Germline CDR1 reads SGHTA; CDR2 reads FQGNSA. J lost 5 bases, V lost 5 bases, and 19 bases had no gene match. This CDR3 spans 19 amino acids.

The V call is TRBV19, the J call TRBJ2-2; no clear D. Per germline, CDR1 LNHDA and CDR2 SQIVND (reference sequence). The germline V and J ends were trimmed by 1 base and 5 bases, with 5 bases remaining between them. The CDR3 covers 13 residues. The CDR3 region is CASSIGLTGELFF. For the CDR3, the DNA is TGTGCCAGTAGTATAGGTCTGACCGGGGAGCTGTTTTTT.

The chain uses TRBV6-5 and TRBJ1-2, with D tentatively TRBD1 (5 bases). The CDR3 sequence is 13 residues long. Trimming took off 6 bases at V and 7 bases at J, with 15 bases between the two ends. CDR1 and CDR2 (germline): MNHEY, SVGAGI. CDR3: CASRGAGGIGYTF. The DNA for the CDR3 is TGTGCCAGCAGGGGAGCGGGGGGGATTGGCTACACCTTC.

The V and J genes are TRBV7-6 and TRBJ2-5; TRBD2 matches at 9 bases. The length of the CDR3 is 18 residues. The junction had 15 bases not matched to a gene; V was cut back by 2 bases and J by 5 bases. CDR1 is SGHVS, CDR2 FNYEAQ, per germline. For the CDR3, the DNA is TGTGCCAGCAGCTTATTTGGGCGGGGGGGCCCCGTCTATGAGACCCAGTACTTC. Its protein product is CASSLFGRGGPVYETQYF.

The chain couples TRBV10-3 to TRBJ2-4; 10 positions match TRBD2. CDR1 is ENHRY and CDR2 is SYGVKD in the germline V gene. The ends lost 2 bases at V and 1 base at J; junction bases unmatched: 11. This CDR3 region has 19 residues. The CDR3 sequence: CAISEGTRAGGPAKNIQYF. As DNA, the CDR3 is TGTGCCATCAGTGAGGGAACAAGAGCGGGGGGGCCGGCCAAAAACATTCAGTACTTC.

CDR3 loop: CASSYLPGTALAGYTF. Written as DNA, the CDR3 is TGTGCCAGCAGTTACCTCCCCGGGACAGCTCTTGCTGGCTACACCTTC. The rearrangement uses TRBV6-2 or TRBV6-3 and TRBJ1-2, with TRBD1 matching over 7 bases. The CDR3 consists of 16 residues. Per germline, CDR1 MNHEY and CDR2 SVGEGT. V was clipped by 2 bases and J by 7 bases; unmatched bases: 13.

The chain has TRBV5-1 and TRBJ2-5; 12 bases map to TRBD2. J was trimmed by 5 bases and V by 7 bases; bases with no gene match: 12. Germline V gives CDR1 SGHRS, CDR2 YFSETQ. The CDR3 consists of 16 residues. Written as DNA, the CDR3 is TGCGCCAGCTCCTACGGACTAGCGGGGCTCCGGGAGACCCAGTACTTC. This gives the protein CASSYGLAGLRETQYF.

This chain joins TRBV9 and TRBJ2-5; 9 bases are a match to TRBD2. Per germline, CDR1 SGDLS and CDR2 YYNGEE. This CDR3 has 15 residues. After removal of 4 bases from V and 8 bases from J, the junction contained 12 bases not matched to a gene. The CDR3 spells CASSPSVAGASTQYF. CDR3 bases: TGTGCCAGCAGCCCCTCAGTAGCGGGGGCGAGTACCCAGTACTTC.

V gene TRBV11-3 combines with J gene TRBJ2-1, with TRBD2 identical over 11 bases. The CDR3 sequence is 13 residues long. The germline V gene encodes CDR1 SGHNT and CDR2 YENEEA. V lost 6 bases to trimming and J lost 8 bases; unmatched junction nucleotides: 3. The CDR3 DNA is TGTGCCAGCAGTAGCGGGGGGGCATATGAGCAGTTCTTC. It translates to CASSSGGAYEQFF. The entire variable domain, with the rest obtained from reference TRBV11-3 and TRBJ2-1, is as follows: EAGVVQSPRYKIIEKKQPVAFWCNPISGHNTLYWYLQNLGQGPELLIRYENEEAVDDSQLPKDRFSAERLKGVDSTLKIQPAELGDSAVYLCASSSGGAYEQFFGPGTRLTVL.

The chain links TRBV7-9 to TRBJ2-5; 7 bases map to TRBD1. The CDR3 has 13 residues. J gave up 2 bases and V 5 bases, and 2 bases lay outside the gene matches. The germline CDR1 and CDR2 sequences are SEHNR and FQNEAQ (reference sequence). The CDR3, as DNA: TGTGCCAGCAGCGACAGGGAACAAGAGACCCAGTACTTC. As protein: CASSDREQETQYF.